This TCR beta chain was identified during a study of T cell responses to AZD1222 COVID-19 vaccine (dated by TCRdb to the early 2020s). Study-level background: TCR sequencing was performed for 230 to 250 trial participants, of whom 207 were given two doses of AZD1222 and around 25 were given two doses of MenACWY control vaccine. Trial participants were enrolled into age subgroups of 18-55, 56-69 and 70-plus years, which contained 148, 28 and 57 TCR-sequenced participants, respectively.

Turning to this clone: Its antigen target is currently unknown. It has no much larger one-base neighbor in the sample; base qualities were not kept.

The CDR3 regions of human TCRbeta chains were analyzed by immunosequencing. Concerning the study's data processing: Repertoire TCRs were matched against a reference library of SARS-CoV-2-specific TCRs generated with the MIRA antigen-specificity platform. Breadth was defined as the fraction of unique TCRs that were SARS-CoV-2-associated, and depth was defined as the fraction of total T cells that were SARS-CoV-2-associated. Each spike-specific TCR was assigned to its reactive spike region and to a CD4 or CD8 class using the MIRA data. Log10-transformed breadth and depth values were compared by one-way ANOVA with Sidak's multiple comparisons tests. The table comes from immuneACCESS by way of TCRdb, which keeps in-frame sequences with V and J called. Part of the clones is missing from these tables; in studies checked, under half for an unresolved V gene and the rest for unknown reasons. That table gives V, J and clone size, and the DNA gave D and trimming. Here the sample has 120,000 to 150,000 clones; 88% occur a single time. 4.5% to 5.5% of the sample belongs to the ten largest clones.

On the study overall, not on this receptor specifically: The whole spike protein was spanned by vaccine-associated CD4 TCRs, and dominant responses were seen in regions 160-218 and 743-854. The 56-69-year group was small, and its depth increase did not reach significance, likely because of low power. Reportedly, close to half of the unique spike-specific TCRs recognized epitopes lying outside the regions that are mutated in the B.1.351 and B.1.1.7 variants. Because no day 14 peak-response samples were available, repertoires were characterized only after the peak T cell response. Participants were mostly white British and included more females than males, and it was suggested by the authors that clonal diversity may have been underestimated. Conclusions about previously exposed vaccinees are limited because only a handful of AZD1222 recipients were SARS-CoV-2 seropositive at baseline. After two AZD1222 doses, both the breadth and the depth of spike-specific TCRs were significantly higher than at day 0 and than in MenACWY recipients.

What the time point label conveys for this sample: about 28 days (+/-7) after the second vaccine dose. The treatment or condition label on this specimen signifies: meningococcal conjugate vaccine given as trial control. Samples from vaccinated people were obtained from the UK trials COV001 and COV002, which included a single-blind randomized controlled phase 2/3 trial of AZD1222 (ChAdOx1 nCoV-19) in healthy adults. Trial participant PBMC samples were collected at day 0 and day 28 after the second dose for TCRbeta chain sequencing. This sequence was found in an adult who received the MenACWY meningococcal vaccine as a control. The sample here was peripheral blood, taken 28 days after the second dose of the MenACWY control vaccine.

The DNA sequence follows: TGTGCCACCAGTGATTCCCGATGGACAGGGGGAGGGGAGACCCAGTACTTC. This codes for CATSDSRWTGGGETQYF. The chain joins TRBV24-1 to TRBJ2-5; 10 bases in the junction line up with TRBD1. The CDR3, from cysteine to phenylalanine, totals 17 residues. Solely the CDR3 DNA is kept, with 51 bases framed from the first base. In the germline V gene, CDR1 corresponds to KGHDR and CDR2 to SFDVKD. The junction shows trimming of 2 bases on V and 5 bases on J, and the gene matches do not reach 10 bases of it.